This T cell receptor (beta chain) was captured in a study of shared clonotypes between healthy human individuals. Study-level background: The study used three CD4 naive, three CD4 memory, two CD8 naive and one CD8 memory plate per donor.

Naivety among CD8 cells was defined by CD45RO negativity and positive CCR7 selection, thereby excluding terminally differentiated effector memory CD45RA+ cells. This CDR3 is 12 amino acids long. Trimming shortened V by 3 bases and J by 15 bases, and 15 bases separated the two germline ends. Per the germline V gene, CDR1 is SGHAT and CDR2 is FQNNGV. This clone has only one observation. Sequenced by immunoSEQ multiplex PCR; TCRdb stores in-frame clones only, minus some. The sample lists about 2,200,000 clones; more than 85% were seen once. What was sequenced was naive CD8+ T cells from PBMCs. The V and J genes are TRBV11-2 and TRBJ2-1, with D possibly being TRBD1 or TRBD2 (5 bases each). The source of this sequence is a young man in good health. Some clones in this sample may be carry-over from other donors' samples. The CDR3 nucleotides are TGTGCCAGCAGCTTTGGCGAGGGACCAGGGTTCTTC. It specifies CASSFGEGPGFF.